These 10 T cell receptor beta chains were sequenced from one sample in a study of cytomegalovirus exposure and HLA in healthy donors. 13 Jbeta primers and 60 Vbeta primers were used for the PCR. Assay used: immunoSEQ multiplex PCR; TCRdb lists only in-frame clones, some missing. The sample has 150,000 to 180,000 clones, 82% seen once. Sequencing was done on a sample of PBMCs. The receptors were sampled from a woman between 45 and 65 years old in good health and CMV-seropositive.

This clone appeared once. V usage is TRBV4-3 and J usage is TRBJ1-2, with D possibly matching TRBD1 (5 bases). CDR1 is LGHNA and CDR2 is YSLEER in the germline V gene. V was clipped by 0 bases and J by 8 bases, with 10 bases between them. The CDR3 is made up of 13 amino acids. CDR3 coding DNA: TGCGCCAGCAGCCAAGAACGGGGGTCGGGCTACACCTTC. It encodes CASSQERGSGYTF.

The CDR3 reads CASTSDSSYEQYF. The CDR3, as DNA: TGTGCCAGCACCTCCGACAGCTCCTACGAGCAGTACTTC. The V and J genes are TRBV6-1 and TRBJ2-7, with D maybe TRBD1 (5 bases). CDR3 length equals 13 residues. V lost 7 bases and J lost 0, with 10 bases in between. Germline V gene lookup returns CDR1 MNHNS and CDR2 SASEGT.

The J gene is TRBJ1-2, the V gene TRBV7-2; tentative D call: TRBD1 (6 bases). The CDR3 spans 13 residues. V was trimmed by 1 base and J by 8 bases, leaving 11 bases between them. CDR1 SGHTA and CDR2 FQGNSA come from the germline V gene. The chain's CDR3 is CASSLGTVGGYTF. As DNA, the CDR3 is TGTGCCAGCAGCTTAGGGACAGTGGGAGGCTACACCTTC.

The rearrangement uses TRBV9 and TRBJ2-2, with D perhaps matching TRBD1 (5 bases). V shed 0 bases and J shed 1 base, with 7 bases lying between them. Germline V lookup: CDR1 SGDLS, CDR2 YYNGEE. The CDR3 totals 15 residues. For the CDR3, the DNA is TGTGCCAGCAGCGTAGACAGGCGGAACACCGGGGAGCTGTTTTTT. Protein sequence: CASSVDRRNTGELFF.

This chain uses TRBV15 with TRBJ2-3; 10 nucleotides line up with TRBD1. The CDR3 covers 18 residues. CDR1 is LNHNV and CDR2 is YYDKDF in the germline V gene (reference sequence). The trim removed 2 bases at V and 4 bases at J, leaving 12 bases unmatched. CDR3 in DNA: TGTGCCACCAGCAGATCGGCGACAGGGGGCTTCAACCCAGATACGCAGTATTTT. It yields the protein CATSRSATGGFNPDTQYF. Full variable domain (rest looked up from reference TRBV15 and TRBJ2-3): DAMVIQNPRYQVTQFGKPVTLSCSQTLNHNVMYWYQQKSSQAPKLLFHYYDKDFNNEADTPDNFQSRRPNTSFCFLDIRSPGLGDTAMYLCATSRSATGGFNPDTQYFGPGTRLTVL.

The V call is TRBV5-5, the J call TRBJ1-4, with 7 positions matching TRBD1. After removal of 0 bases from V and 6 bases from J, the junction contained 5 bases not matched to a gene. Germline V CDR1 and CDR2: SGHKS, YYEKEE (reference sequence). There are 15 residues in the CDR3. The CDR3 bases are TGTGCCAGCAGCTTGGGCGCCAGGGGGGATGAAAAACTGTTTTTT. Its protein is CASSLGARGDEKLFF.

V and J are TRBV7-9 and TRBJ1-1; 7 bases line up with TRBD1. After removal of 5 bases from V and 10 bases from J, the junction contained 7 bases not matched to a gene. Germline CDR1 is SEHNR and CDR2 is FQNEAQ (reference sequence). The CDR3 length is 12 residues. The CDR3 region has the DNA TGTGCCAGCAGCGGTCCTAGGGGGCCAGCTTTCTTT. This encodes CASSGPRGPAFF.

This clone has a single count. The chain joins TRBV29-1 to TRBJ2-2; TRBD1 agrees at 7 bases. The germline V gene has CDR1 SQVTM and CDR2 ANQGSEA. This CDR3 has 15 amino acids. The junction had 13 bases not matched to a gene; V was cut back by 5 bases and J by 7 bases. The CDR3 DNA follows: TGCAGCGTTAGGGACAGCGTTTTAACCTACGGGGAGCTGTTTTTT. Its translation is CSVRDSVLTYGELFF.

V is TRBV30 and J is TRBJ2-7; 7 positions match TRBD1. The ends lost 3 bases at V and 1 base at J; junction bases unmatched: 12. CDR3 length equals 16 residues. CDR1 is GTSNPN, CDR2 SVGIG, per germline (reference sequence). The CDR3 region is CAWSPGTGVGSYEQYF. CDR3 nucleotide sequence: TGTGCCTGGAGCCCCGGAACAGGGGTGGGGTCCTACGAGCAGTACTTC.

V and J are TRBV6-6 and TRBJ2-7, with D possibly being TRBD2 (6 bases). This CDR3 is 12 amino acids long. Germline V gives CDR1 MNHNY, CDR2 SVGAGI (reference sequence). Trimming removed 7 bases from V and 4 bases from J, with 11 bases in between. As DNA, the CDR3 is TGTGCCAGCACCGACGGAGGGTACGAGCAGTACTTC. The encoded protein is CASTDGGYEQYF.